The text below deals with one T cell receptor beta chain. No antigen is known for it. The record originates from a study of monozygotic twins with inflammatory bowel disease. Notes on the study in general: Versus healthy twins, IBD patients showed fewer clonotypes shared with others, especially with disease activity.

Making each TCR library took roughly 3,400 ng of total RNA. Both TCRalpha and TCRbeta cDNA were subjected to two nested PCRs lasting around 15 and 10 cycles. Reanalyzing the 5' RACE reads, TCRdb keeps one entry per CDR3 protein, without DNA. The sample includes roughly 320,000 distinct CDR3 sequences. The CDR3 totals 18 residues. CDR1 is LGHDT and CDR2 is YNNKEL in the germline V gene (reference sequence). This TCR derives from a human donor with ulcerative colitis or Crohn's disease, or a healthy co-twin of an affected twin (not recorded which). V gene TRBV3-1 combines with J gene TRBJ2-5; TCRdb's D call of TRBD2 is untestable without DNA. The sequenced sample was blood. CDR3: CASSQETWSSGDQETQYF.